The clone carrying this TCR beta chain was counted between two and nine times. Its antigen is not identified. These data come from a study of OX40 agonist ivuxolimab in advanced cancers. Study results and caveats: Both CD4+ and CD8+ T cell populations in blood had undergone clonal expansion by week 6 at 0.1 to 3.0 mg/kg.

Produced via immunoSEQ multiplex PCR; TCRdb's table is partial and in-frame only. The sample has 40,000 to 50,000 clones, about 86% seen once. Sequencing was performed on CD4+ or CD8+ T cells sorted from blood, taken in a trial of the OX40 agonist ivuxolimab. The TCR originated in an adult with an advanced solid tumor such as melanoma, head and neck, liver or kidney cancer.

The CDR3 DNA is TGTGCCAGCAGTAAAGGGACGGTCACTGAAGCTTTCTTT. Translation gives CASSKGTVTEAFF. The chain couples TRBV27 to TRBJ1-1; tentatively, D is TRBD1 (5 bases). Germline lookup yields CDR1 MNHEY and CDR2 SMNVEV (reference sequence). The CDR3 is made up of 13 amino acids. Trimming took off 5 bases at V and 4 bases at J, with 11 bases between the two ends.